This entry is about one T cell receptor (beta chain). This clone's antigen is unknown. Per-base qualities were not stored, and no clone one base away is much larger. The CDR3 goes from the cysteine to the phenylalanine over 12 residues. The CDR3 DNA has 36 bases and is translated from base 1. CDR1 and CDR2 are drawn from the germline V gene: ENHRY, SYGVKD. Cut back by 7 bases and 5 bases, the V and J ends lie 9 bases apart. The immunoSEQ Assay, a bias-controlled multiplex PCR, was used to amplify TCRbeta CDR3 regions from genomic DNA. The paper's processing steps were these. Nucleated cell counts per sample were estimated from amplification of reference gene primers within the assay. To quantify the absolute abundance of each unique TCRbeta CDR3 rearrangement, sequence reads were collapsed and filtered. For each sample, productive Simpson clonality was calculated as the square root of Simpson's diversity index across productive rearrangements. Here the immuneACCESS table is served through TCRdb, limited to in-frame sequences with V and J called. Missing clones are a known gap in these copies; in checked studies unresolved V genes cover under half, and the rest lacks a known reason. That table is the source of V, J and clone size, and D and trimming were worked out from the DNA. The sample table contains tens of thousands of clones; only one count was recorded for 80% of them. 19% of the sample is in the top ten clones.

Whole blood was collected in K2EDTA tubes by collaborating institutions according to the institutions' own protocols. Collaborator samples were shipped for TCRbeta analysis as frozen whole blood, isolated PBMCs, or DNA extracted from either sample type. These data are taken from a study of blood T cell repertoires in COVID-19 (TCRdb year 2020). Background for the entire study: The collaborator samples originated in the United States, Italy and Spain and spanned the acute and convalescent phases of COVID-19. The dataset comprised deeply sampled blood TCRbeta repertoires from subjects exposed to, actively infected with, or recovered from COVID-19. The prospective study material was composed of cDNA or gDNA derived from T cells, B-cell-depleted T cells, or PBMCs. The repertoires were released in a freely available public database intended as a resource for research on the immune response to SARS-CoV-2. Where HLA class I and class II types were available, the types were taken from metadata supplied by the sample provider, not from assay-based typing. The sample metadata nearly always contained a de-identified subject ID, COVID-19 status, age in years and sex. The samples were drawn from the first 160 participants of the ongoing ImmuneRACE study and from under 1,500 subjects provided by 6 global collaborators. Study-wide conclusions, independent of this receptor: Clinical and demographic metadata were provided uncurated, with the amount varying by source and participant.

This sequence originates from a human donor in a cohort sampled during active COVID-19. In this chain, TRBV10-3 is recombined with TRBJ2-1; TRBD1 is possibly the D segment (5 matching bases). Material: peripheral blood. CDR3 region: CAIIGRDNEQFF. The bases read TGTGCCATCATTGGCAGGGACAATGAGCAGTTCTTC.